This entry lists 22 T cell receptor beta chains sequenced from one sample in a study of response to subunit inactivated influenza vaccine. A single record per CDR3 protein comes from TCRdb applying MiXCR to the RT-PCR reads. The sample yields some 800,000 distinct CDR3 sequences, approximately 22% seen once. The starting material was PBMCs from blood, obtained 4 to 6 days after vaccination. Every receptor here comes from a man aged 50 to 59 who received an inactivated influenza vaccine.

The chain uses TRBV6-5 and TRBJ2-7, with D possibly matching TRBD1 (6 bases). The germline V and J ends were trimmed by 0 bases and 4 bases, with 10 bases remaining between them. Per germline, CDR1 MNHEY and CDR2 SVGAGI. The CDR3 has 14 amino acids. The CDR3 DNA is TGTGCCAGCAGTTACTCTGGGACATCATACGAGCAGTACTTC. Residues: CASSYSGTSYEQYF.

In this sample, this clonotype turned up a few times. The genes are TRBV4-2 and TRBJ2-7, with 12 bases identical to TRBD2. J lost 7 bases, V lost 0 bases, and 10 bases had no gene match. CDR3 length: 17 residues. Looked up from germline, CDR1 is LGHNA and CDR2 is YNFKEQ. The CDR3 sequence is CASSQDQASGRASEQYF. The CDR3 bases are TGTGCCAGCAGCCAAGATCAGGCTAGCGGGAGGGCGAGTGAGCAGTACTTC.

This chain uses TRBV4-3 with TRBJ2-2; D is unresolved. Germline CDR1 LGHNA, CDR2 YSLEER. V lost 0 bases and J 1 base, leaving 9 bases between the germline ends. The CDR3 sequence is 16 residues long. The CDR3 protein is CASSQDLKVNTGELFF. As DNA, the CDR3 is TGCGCCAGCAGCCAAGATCTAAAGGTGAACACCGGGGAGCTGTTTTTT.

V gene TRBV7-9 combines with J gene TRBJ2-7; a possible D gene is TRBD2 (6 bases). The CDR3 loop spans 14 amino acids. The V and J ends lost 8 bases and 8 bases respectively, with 22 bases between them. Germline V gene data show CDR1 as SEHNR and CDR2 as FQNEAQ (reference sequence). The CDR3 reads CASSTPGGERKQYF. For the CDR3, the DNA is TGTGCCAGCTCTACCCCCGGCGGGGAACGTAAGCAGTACTTC.

This chain connects TRBV2 to TRBJ1-5, with 10 bases aligning to TRBD1. Per the germline V gene, CDR1 is SNHLY and CDR2 is FYNNEI. V gave up 8 bases and J gave up 4 bases; unmatched junction bases: 2. The CDR3 is made up of 13 amino acids. In DNA, the CDR3 is TGTGCCAGCGGACAGGGGGAAAATCAGCCCCAGCATTTT. Translation: CASGQGENQPQHF.

This clonotype was found a few times. This rearrangement joins TRBV7-2 to TRBJ2-7; TRBD1 is a possible D gene (7 bases). V lost 2 bases to trimming and J lost 10 bases, with 12 bases between them. From germline, CDR1 is SGHTA and CDR2 FQGNSA. The CDR3 is 12 amino acids. CDR3 sequence: CASSLPGGFQYF. CDR3 bases: TGTGCCAGCAGCTTACCAGGGGGGTTCCAGTACTTC.

J is TRBJ2-2 and V is TRBV6-2 or TRBV6-3; tentative D call: TRBD2 (6 bases). The germline V and J ends were trimmed by 8 bases and 0 bases, with 7 bases remaining between them. This CDR3 has 13 residues. The germline CDR1 and CDR2 sequences are MNHEY and SVGEGT. DNA of the CDR3: TGTGCCAGCGGGAGGACGAACACCGGGGAGCTGTTTTTT. It is translated as CASGRTNTGELFF.

This clonotype has just a few counts. The J gene is TRBJ2-3, the V gene TRBV10-3; the D gene could be TRBD1 or TRBD2 (5 bases each). The germline V gene has CDR1 ENHRY and CDR2 SYGVKD. Trimming took off 8 bases at V and 2 bases at J, with 5 bases between the two ends. The CDR3 loop spans 11 amino acids. The CDR3 protein is CAIGTTDTQYF. CDR3 sequence (DNA): TGTGCCATCGGGACCACAGATACGCAGTATTTT.

This rearrangement joins TRBV20-1 to TRBJ2-2; 7 bases fit TRBD2. The CDR3 has 14 residues. With V trimmed by 6 bases and J by 0 bases, 4 bases remained unmatched. The germline CDR1 and CDR2 sequences are DFQATT and SNEGSKA (reference sequence). The CDR3 bases are TGCAGTGCCACTAGCGCGTCGAACACCGGGGAGCTGTTTTTT. Translation: CSATSASNTGELFF.

The sample holds many counts of this clonotype. V usage is TRBV20-1 and J usage is TRBJ2-5; 8 bases align to TRBD1. Trimming took 5 bases from V and 2 from J; bases not matched to a gene: 7. The CDR3 runs 14 residues. CDR1 and CDR2 (germline): DFQATT, SNEGSKA (reference sequence). This chain's CDR3 is CSAAGTGSQETQYF. CDR3 coding DNA: TGCAGTGCTGCCGGGACAGGATCACAAGAGACCCAGTACTTC.

V is TRBV12-3 or TRBV12-4 and J is TRBJ2-7; D is ambiguous. Trimming took off 3 bases at V and 3 bases at J, with 6 bases between the two ends. The CDR3 loop spans 12 amino acids. The CDR3 nucleotides are TGTGCCAGCAGTTTTATCCTCTACGAGCAGTACTTC. Its translation is CASSFILYEQYF.

The rearrangement uses TRBV12-3 or TRBV12-4 and TRBJ2-4, with a weak D call TRBD1 (5 bases). The CDR3 runs 14 residues. V lost 1 base and J lost 6, with 10 bases in between. The DNA of the CDR3 is TGTGCCAGCAGTTTAGAGGGGCTCCGAAACATTCAGTACTTC. Amino acid sequence: CASSLEGLRNIQYF.

This clonotype was detected ten times or more. This chain connects TRBV7-2 to TRBJ2-7; the D is unclear. The V gene's germline CDR1 is SGHTA and CDR2 FQGNSA. This CDR3 region has 12 residues. Trimming removed 5 bases from V and 2 bases from J, with 7 bases in between. The CDR3 nucleotides are TGTGCCAGCAGCCCGGACCCCTACGAGCAGTACTTC. Amino acids: CASSPDPYEQYF.

This clonotype was detected many times. At one end the junction does not follow the germline gene, possibly because of a read error. This chain uses TRBV3-1 with TRBJ2-5, with 9 bases identical to TRBD1. Germline lookup yields CDR1 LGHDT and CDR2 YNNKEL (reference sequence). CDR3 length equals 14 residues. The CDR3 region is CASSQDGTGETQYF. In DNA form, the CDR3 reads TGTGCCAGCAGTCAAGATGGGACAGGGGAGACCCAGTACTTC.

This clonotype was recorded a few times. This chain joins TRBV12-3 or TRBV12-4 and TRBJ2-4, with 7 bases lining up with TRBD1. The CDR3 contains 15 residues. After removal of 6 bases from V and 3 bases from J, the junction contained 8 bases not matched to a gene. The CDR3 DNA sequence: TGTGCCAGCAGCCAAGACAGGGCTGGCAAAAACATTCAGTACTTC. Protein product: CASSQDRAGKNIQYF.

The genes are TRBV20-1 and TRBJ1-5; 9 bases map to TRBD1. Germline V gene sequence: CDR1 DFQATT, CDR2 SNEGSKA (reference sequence). Trimming took 6 bases from V and 2 from J; bases not matched to a gene: 5. The CDR3 loop spans 14 amino acids. The CDR3 DNA sequence: TGCAGTGCGAGCCGGGACAGGGGCAATCAGCCCCAGCATTTT. Its protein is CSASRDRGNQPQHF.

In this sample, this clonotype turned up a few times. The chain combines TRBV7-2 with TRBJ2-7; 7 bases agree with TRBD1. Unmatched junction bases numbered 5, after V lost 6 bases and J lost 3 bases. The CDR3 is 13 amino acids. Per the germline V gene, CDR1 is SGHTA and CDR2 is FQGNSA. CDR3 DNA: TGTGCCAGCAGGGATCGGACAGGCTACGAGCAGTACTTC. It encodes CASRDRTGYEQYF.

The chain combines TRBV20-1 with TRBJ2-7; D is possibly TRBD1 (6 bases). The CDR3 runs 15 residues. The germline gives CDR1 DFQATT, CDR2 SNEGSKA (reference sequence). Trimming stripped 6 bases from V and 0 bases from J, with 18 bases between. CDR3 coding DNA: TGCAGTGCGACCAAGGGACACGCCGACTCCTACGAGCAGTACTTC. Its protein is CSATKGHADSYEQYF.

The chain links TRBV5-1 to TRBJ2-3; tentative D call: TRBD1 (5 bases). Trimming removed 6 bases from V and 0 bases from J, with 14 bases in between. The CDR3 loop spans 15 amino acids. Germline assignment: CDR1 SGHRS and CDR2 YFSETQ. In nucleotides, the CDR3 is TGCGCCAGCACAGAAGGGGTCTCTAGCACAGATACGCAGTATTTT. Amino acids: CASTEGVSSTDTQYF.

The rearrangement uses TRBV9 and TRBJ2-7, with D hard to call. The CDR3 extends over 14 amino acids. V gave up 0 bases and J gave up 3 bases, with 10 bases separating them. Per germline, CDR1 SGDLS and CDR2 YYNGEE. For the CDR3, the DNA is TGTGCCAGCAGCGTAGGTCCAGATTACTACGAGCAGTACTTC. Translation: CASSVGPDYYEQYF. Full variable domain (outside the CDR3, taken from reference TRBV9 and TRBJ2-7): DSGVTQTPKHLITATGQRVTLRCSPRSGDLSVYWYQQSLDQGLQFLIQYYNGEERAKGNILERFSAQQFPDLHSELNLSSLELGDSALYFCASSVGPDYYEQYFGPGTRLTVT.

With respect to this clonotype: Sequence at one end of the junction differs from germline and may be a read error. The chain joins TRBV5-5 to TRBJ2-2; no definite D call. The germline gives CDR1 SGHKS, CDR2 YYEKEE (reference sequence). The CDR3 has 14 amino acids. CDR3 DNA: TGTGCCAGCACCTTGGTGAGGAACACCGGGGAGCTGTTTTTT. This sequence encodes CASTLVRNTGELFF.

The V and J genes are TRBV20-1 and TRBJ2-3, with D hard to call. Trimming removed 0 bases from V and 4 bases from J, with 5 bases in between. Germline V lookup: CDR1 DFQATT, CDR2 SNEGSKA (reference sequence). The CDR3 spans 12 residues. The CDR3, as DNA: TGCAGTGCTAGAGATTTGGCAGATACGCAGTATTTT. The encoded protein is CSARDLADTQYF.